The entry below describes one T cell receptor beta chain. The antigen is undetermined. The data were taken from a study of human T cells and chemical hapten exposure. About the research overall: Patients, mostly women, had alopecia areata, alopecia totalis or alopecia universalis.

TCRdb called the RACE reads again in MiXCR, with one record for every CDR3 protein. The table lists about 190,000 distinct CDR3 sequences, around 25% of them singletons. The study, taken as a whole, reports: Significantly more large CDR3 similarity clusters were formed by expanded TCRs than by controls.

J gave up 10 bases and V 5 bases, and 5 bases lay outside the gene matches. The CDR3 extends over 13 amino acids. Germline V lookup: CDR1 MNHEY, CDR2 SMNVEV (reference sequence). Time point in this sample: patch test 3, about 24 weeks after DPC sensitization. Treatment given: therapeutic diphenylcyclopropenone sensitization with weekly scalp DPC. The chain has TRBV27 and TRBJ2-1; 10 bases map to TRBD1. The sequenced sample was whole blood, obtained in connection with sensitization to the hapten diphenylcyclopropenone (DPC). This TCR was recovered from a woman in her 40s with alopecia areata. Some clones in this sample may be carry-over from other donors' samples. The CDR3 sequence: CASSPRTGGEQFF. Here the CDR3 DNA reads TGTGCCAGCAGTCCAAGGACAGGGGGAGAGCAGTTCTTC.